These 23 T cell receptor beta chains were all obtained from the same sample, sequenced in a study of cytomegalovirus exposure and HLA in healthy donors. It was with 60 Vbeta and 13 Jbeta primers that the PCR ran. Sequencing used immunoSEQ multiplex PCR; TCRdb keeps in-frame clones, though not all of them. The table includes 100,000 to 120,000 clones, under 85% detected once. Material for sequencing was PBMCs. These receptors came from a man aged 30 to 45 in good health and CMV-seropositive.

This CDR3 is CASSPRGGEVGYTF. Here the CDR3 DNA reads TGTGCCAGCAGCCCAAGGGGGGGGGAAGTCGGCTACACCTTC. The chain employs TRBV9 and TRBJ1-2; TRBD1 might be the D (6 bases). Germline CDR1 reads SGDLS; CDR2 reads YYNGEE. V was trimmed by 4 bases and J by 8 bases, leaving 18 bases between them. The CDR3 totals 14 residues.

Written as DNA, the CDR3 is TGTGCCAGCAGCCCTTTGACAGGGACGGGTCACACCGGGGAGCTGTTTTTT. Its protein is CASSPLTGTGHTGELFF. The J gene is TRBJ2-2, the V gene TRBV5-6; 7 bases fit TRBD1. CDR3 length equals 17 residues. Trimming took 4 bases from V and 3 from J; bases not matched to a gene: 12. The germline CDR1 and CDR2 sequences are SGHDT and YYEEEE.

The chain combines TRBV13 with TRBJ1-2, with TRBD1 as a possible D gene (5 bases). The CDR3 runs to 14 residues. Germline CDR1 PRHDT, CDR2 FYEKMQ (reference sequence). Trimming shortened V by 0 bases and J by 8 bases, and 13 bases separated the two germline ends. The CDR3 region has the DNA TGTGCCAGCAGCTTAGGGCCCCGGGGGTACGGCTACACCTTC. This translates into CASSLGPRGYGYTF.

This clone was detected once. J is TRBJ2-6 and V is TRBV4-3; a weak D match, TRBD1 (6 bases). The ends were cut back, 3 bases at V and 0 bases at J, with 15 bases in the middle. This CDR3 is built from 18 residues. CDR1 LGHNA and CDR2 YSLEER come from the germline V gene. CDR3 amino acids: CASSQLIGTSSGANVLTF. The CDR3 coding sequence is TGCGCCAGCAGCCAGTTAATAGGGACATCCTCTGGGGCCAACGTCCTGACTTTC.

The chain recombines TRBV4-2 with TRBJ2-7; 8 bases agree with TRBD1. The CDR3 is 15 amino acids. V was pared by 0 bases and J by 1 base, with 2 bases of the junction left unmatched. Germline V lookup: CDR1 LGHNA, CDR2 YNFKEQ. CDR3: CASSQDRTGSYEQYF. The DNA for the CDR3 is TGTGCCAGCAGCCAAGACAGGACAGGGTCCTACGAGCAGTACTTC.

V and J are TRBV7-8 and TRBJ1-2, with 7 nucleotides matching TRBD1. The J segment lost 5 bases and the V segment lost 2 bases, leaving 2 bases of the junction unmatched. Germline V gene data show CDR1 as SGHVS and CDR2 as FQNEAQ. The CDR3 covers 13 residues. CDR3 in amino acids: CASSLQGGYGYTF. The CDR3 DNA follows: TGTGCCAGCAGCTTACAGGGGGGATATGGCTACACCTTC.

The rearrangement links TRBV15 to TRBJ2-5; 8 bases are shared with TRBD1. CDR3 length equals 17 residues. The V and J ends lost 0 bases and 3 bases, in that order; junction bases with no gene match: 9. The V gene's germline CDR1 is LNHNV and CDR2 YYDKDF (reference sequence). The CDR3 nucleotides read TGTGCCACCAGCAGAGATCTGGCGGCAGGGGGCAAAGAGACCCAGTACTTC. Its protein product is CATSRDLAAGGKETQYF.

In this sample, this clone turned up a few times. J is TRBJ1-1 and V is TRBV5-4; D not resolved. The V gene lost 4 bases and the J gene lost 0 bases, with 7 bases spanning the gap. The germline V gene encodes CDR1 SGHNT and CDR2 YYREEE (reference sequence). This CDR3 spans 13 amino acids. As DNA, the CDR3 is TGTGCCAGCAGCCCCGGGGTGAACACTGAAGCTTTCTTT. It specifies CASSPGVNTEAFF.

The CDR3 loop reads CASSARRGAKNIQYF. The DNA for the CDR3 is TGTGCCAGCAGCGCCCGAAGGGGGGCCAAAAACATTCAGTACTTC. The rearrangement joins TRBV7-2 to TRBJ2-4, with D perhaps TRBD1 (6 bases). There are 15 residues in the CDR3. With 5 bases removed from V and 1 base from J, the gap between germline ends came to 12 bases. CDR1 and CDR2 (germline): SGHTA, FQGNSA.

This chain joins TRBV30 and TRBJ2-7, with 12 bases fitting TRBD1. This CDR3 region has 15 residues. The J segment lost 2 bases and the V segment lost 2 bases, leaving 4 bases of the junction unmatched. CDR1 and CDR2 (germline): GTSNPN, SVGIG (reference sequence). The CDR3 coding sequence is TGTGCCTGGAGTTCCGGGACAGGGGGCCCCTACGAGCAGTACTTC. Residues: CAWSSGTGGPYEQYF. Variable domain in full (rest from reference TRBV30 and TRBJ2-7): SQTIHQWPATLVQPVGSPLSLECTVEGTSNPNLYWYRQAAGRGLQLLFYSVGIGQISSEVPQNLSASRPQDRQFILSSKKLLLSDSGFYLCAWSSGTGGPYEQYFGPGTRLTVT.

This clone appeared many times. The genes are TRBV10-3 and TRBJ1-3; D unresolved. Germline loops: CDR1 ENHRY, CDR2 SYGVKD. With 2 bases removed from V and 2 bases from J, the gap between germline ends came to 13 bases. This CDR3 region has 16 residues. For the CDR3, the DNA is TGTGCCATCAGTGAGGTGGGAGAAGAAACTGGAAACACCATATATTTT. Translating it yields CAISEVGEETGNTIYF.

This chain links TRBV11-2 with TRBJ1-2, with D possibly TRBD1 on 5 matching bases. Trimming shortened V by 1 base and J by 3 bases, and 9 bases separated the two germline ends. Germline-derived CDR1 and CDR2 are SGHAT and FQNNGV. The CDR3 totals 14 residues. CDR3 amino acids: CASSLAGFDYGYTF. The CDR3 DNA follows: TGTGCCAGCAGCTTAGCAGGGTTTGACTATGGCTACACCTTC.

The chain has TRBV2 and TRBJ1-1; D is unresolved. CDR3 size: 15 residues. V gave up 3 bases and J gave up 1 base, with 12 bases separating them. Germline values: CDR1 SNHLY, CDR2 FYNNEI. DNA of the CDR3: TGTGCCAGCAGTGATCAGGCAGGAGGGAACACTGAAGCTTTCTTT. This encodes CASSDQAGGNTEAFF.

The CDR3: CASSLVSGESTDTQYF. The CDR3 region has the DNA TGTGCCAGCAGCTTAGTTAGCGGGGAGAGCACAGATACGCAGTATTTT. The J gene is TRBJ2-3, the V gene TRBV7-2; TRBD2 matches at 8 bases. V shed 1 base, J shed 0 bases, and the junction held 3 bases outside the gene matches. CDR3 length: 16 amino acids. Germline V gene sequence: CDR1 SGHTA, CDR2 FQGNSA.

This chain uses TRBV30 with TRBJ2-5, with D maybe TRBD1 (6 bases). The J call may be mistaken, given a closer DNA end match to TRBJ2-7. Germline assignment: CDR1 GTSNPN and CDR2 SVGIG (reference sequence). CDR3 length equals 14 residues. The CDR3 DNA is TGTGCCTGGGCGAATGGGGCAGGGGACTACGAGCAGTACTTC. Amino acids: CAWANGAGDYEQYF.

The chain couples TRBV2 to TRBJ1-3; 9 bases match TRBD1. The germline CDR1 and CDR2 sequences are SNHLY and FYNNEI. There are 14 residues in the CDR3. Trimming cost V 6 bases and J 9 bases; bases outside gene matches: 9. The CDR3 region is CASSISGTGSTIYF. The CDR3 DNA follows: TGTGCCAGCAGCATATCGGGGACAGGGAGCACCATATATTTT. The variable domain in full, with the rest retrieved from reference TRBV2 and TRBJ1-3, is EPEVTQTPSHQVTQMGQEVILRCVPISNHLYFYWYRQILGQKVEFLVSFYNNEISEKSEIFDDQFSVERPDGSNFTLKIRSTKLEDSAMYFCASSISGTGSTIYFGEGSWLTVV.

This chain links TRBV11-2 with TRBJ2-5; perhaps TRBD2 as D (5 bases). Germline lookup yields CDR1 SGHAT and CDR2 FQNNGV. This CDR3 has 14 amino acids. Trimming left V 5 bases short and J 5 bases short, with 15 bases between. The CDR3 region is CASSLTIGVETQYF. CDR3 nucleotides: TGTGCCAGCAGCCTTACGATCGGGGTCGAGACCCAGTACTTC.

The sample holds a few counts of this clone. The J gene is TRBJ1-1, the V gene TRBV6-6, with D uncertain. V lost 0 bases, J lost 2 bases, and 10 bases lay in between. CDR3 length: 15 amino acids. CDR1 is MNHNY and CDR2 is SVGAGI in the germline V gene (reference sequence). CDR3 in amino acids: CASSYSILANTEAFF. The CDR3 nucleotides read TGTGCCAGCAGTTACTCGATACTAGCTAACACTGAAGCTTTCTTT.

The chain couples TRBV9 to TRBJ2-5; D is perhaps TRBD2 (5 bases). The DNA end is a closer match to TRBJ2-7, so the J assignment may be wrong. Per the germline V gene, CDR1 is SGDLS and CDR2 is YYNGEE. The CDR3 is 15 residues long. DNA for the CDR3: TGTGCCAGCAGCGTATCTACAGCGGTGACCTACGAGCAGTACTTC. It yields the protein CASSVSTAVTYEQYF.

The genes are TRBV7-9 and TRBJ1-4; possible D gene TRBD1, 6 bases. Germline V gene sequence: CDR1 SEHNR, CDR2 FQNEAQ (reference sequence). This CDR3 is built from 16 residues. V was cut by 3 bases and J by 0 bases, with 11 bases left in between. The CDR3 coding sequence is TGTGCCAGCAGCTTGCCTGGACAGCCAACTAATGAAAAACTGTTTTTT. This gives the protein CASSLPGQPTNEKLFF.

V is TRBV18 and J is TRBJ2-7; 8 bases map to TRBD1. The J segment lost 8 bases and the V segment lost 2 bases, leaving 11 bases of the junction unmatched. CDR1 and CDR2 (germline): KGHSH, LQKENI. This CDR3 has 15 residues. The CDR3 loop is CASSPTGTGREKQYF. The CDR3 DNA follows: TGTGCCAGCTCACCAACCGGGACAGGTAGGGAGAAGCAGTACTTC. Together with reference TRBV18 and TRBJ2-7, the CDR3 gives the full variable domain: NAGVMQNPRHLVRRRGQEARLRCSPMKGHSHVYWYRQLPEEGLKFMVYLQKENIIDESGMPKERFSAEFPKEGPSILRIQQVVRGDSAAYFCASSPTGTGREKQYFGPGTRLTVT.

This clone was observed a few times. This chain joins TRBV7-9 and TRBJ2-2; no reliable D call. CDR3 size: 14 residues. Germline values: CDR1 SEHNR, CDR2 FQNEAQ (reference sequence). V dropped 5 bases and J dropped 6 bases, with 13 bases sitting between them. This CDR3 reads CASSPSSTSGELFF. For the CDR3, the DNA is TGTGCCAGCAGCCCTTCCTCTACCTCCGGGGAGCTGTTTTTT. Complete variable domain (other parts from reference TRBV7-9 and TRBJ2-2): DTGVSQNPRHKITKRGQNVTFRCDPISEHNRLYWYRQTLGQGPEFLTYFQNEAQLEKSRLLSDRFSAERPKGSFSTLEIQRTEQGDSAMYLCASSPSSTSGELFFGEGSRLTVL.

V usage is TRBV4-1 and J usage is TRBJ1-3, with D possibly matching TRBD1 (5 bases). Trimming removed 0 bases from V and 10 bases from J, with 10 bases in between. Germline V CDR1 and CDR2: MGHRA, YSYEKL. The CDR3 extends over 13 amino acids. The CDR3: CASSQDQGGTIYF. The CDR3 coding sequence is TGCGCCAGCAGCCAAGATCAGGGAGGTACCATATATTTT.